This T cell receptor (beta chain) stems from a study of blood T cell repertoires in COVID-19 (TCRdb year 2020). In terms of the full investigation: Samples covering the acute and convalescent phases of COVID-19 were provided by collaborators in the United States, Italy and Spain. Subjects who had been exposed to COVID-19, were actively infected with it, or had recovered from it provided the deeply sampled blood TCRbeta repertoires that made up the dataset. The prospective study material was composed of cDNA or gDNA derived from T cells, B-cell-depleted T cells, or PBMCs. The samples were drawn from two sources: the first 160 participants of the ongoing ImmuneRACE study, and 1,000 to 1,500 subjects contributed by 6 global collaborators. The repertoires were made available in a free public database intended to serve as a resource for research on the immune response to SARS-CoV-2. Where available, HLA class I and class II types were taken from metadata supplied by the sample provider and were not determined by assay-based typing. Nearly every sample came with metadata listing a de-identified subject ID, COVID-19 status, age in years and sex. Beyond this particular receptor, the publication reports: The quantity of clinical and demographic metadata differed by source and by participant and was supplied without curation.

The collaborating institutions used their own protocols to collect whole blood in K2EDTA tubes. Collaborator samples were shipped for TCRbeta analysis as frozen whole blood, isolated PBMCs, or DNA extracted from either sample type. The immunoSEQ Assay, a bias-controlled multiplex PCR, was used to amplify TCRbeta CDR3 regions from genomic DNA. Processing in the source paper ran as follows. Within the assay, amplification of reference gene primers was used to estimate how many nucleated cells each sample contained. To quantify the absolute abundance of each unique TCRbeta CDR3 rearrangement, sequence reads were collapsed and filtered. For each sample, productive Simpson clonality was calculated by taking the square root of Simpson's diversity index across productive rearrangements. Here the immuneACCESS table is served through TCRdb, limited to in-frame sequences with V and J called. Missing clones are a known gap in these copies; in checked studies unresolved V genes cover under half, and the rest lacks a known reason. The DNA gave D and trimming, while V, J and clone size come from that table. In this sample the table shows about 120,000 clones, 77% of which occur a single time. Together, the top ten hold 7.9% of the sample.

A note on this clone: Its antigen is still unknown. No qualities accompany the bases; no much larger clone lies one base away.

The CDR3, cysteine through phenylalanine, is 13 amino acids long. CDR3 DNA only is kept here, 39 bases in frame from base 1. Trimming takes 0 bases off V and 14 bases off J; junction bases not matched to a gene: 9. The TCR was taken from a human donor in a cohort sampled during active COVID-19. Sequenced sample: peripheral blood. This chain joins TRBV12-3 or TRBV12-4 to TRBJ1-2, and 7 bases in between align with TRBD1. The sequenced DNA is TGTGCCAGCAGTTTAGCAGGACAGGCGTTGGAGACCTTC. Its coded protein is CASSLAGQALETF.